This T cell receptor (beta chain) was captured in a study of shared clonotypes between healthy human individuals. Every immunoSEQ plate was one replicate of a subset's evenly spread DNA. Clones were sequenced by immunoSEQ multiplex PCR, and TCRdb holds only the in-frame ones, with some missing. The table records about 340,000 clones, around 67% of them present only once. The sample taken for sequencing was memory CD4+ T cells sorted from blood. Subset meaning: CD45RA-negative fraction. This receptor was obtained from a man in his thirties or forties in good health.

CDR3 nucleotides: TGTGCCGGCTCGACAGGTCAGAACACTGAAGCTTTCTTT. Translated: CAGSTGQNTEAFF. The gene calls are TRBV10-3 and TRBJ1-1, with D possibly matching TRBD1 (6 bases). The CDR3 is 13 amino acids. V was trimmed by 11 bases and J by 1 base, leaving 14 bases between them. CDR1 is ENHRY, CDR2 SYGVKD, per germline.